This T cell receptor beta chain was sequenced in a study of T cells in Graves' hyperthyroidism and ophthalmopathy. About the study: Prior to any treatment, at the point of initial diagnosis, peripheral blood was collected.

Isolation of PBMCs was performed on 8 to 10 ml fresh peripheral blood. This clonotype showed up many times. The CDR3 covers 14 residues. Germline V CDR1 and CDR2: SNHLY, FYNNEI. V lost 6 bases, J lost 4 bases, and 3 bases stayed unmatched. The source material, RNA transcripts, was used to amplify TCR beta CDR3 regions. The HTBI primer set drove a first-round RT-PCR of the TCR CDR3. From the multiplex PCR reads, TCRdb called clonotypes with MiXCR, one entry per CDR3 protein. The table lists around 620,000 distinct CDR3 sequences, about 17% of them singletons, with around 3.9% in the top ten. This sequence joins TRBV2 and TRBJ2-1; 10 nucleotides align to TRBD2. This clonotype was obtained from a woman aged 25 to 39 with Graves' hyperthyroidism. The sample consisted of blood. The CDR3 nucleotides read TGTGCCAGCAGAACTAGCGGGACGTACAATGAGCAGTTCTTC. The encoded protein is CASRTSGTYNEQFF.